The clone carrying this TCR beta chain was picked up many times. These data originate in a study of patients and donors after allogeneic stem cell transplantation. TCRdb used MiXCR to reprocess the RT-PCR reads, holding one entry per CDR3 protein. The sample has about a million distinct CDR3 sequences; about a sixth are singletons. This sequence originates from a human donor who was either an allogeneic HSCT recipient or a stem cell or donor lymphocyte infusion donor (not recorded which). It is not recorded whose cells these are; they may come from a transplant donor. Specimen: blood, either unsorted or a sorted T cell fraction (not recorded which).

The CDR3 region has the DNA TGCAGCGTTGCCGGGGGAACCTACGAGCAGTACTTC. It specifies CSVAGGTYEQYF. This rearrangement joins TRBV29-1 to TRBJ2-7; D is perhaps TRBD2 (6 bases). Trimming pared 4 bases from V and 2 bases from J, leaving 9 bases between. This CDR3 contains 12 residues. Germline CDR1 SQVTM, CDR2 ANQGSEA.